This paragraph reports one T cell receptor beta chain. Its antigen is not known. The sample is drawn from a study of shared clonotypes between healthy human individuals. The germline V and J ends were trimmed by 3 bases and 6 bases, with 10 bases remaining between them. Germline-derived CDR1 and CDR2 are GTSNPN and SVGIG (reference sequence). The CDR3 has 12 residues. Study observations and caveats: Specimens sampled were limited to blood, with tissue repertoires likely differing.

The run depth of the assay was deep. DNA input for the unsorted PBMC replicate PCRs was approximately 300 ng, some 31,000 T cell genomes. The assay was immunoSEQ multiplex PCR, and TCRdb's table has in-frame clones only and misses some. The table lists some 92,000 clones, roughly 45% of them singletons. The origin of this receptor is a woman in her forties in good health. Some clones in this sample may be carry-over from other donors' samples. The rearrangement uses TRBV30 and TRBJ2-3; tentative D call: TRBD2 (6 bases). Source material: PBMCs. The CDR3 loop is CAWSLGRDTQYF. CDR3 DNA: TGTGCCTGGAGCCTAGGGAGGGATACGCAGTATTTT.